This T cell receptor beta chain was observed in a study of cytomegalovirus exposure and HLA in healthy donors. The primer mix had 60 Vbeta and 13 Jbeta primers. Data came from immunoSEQ multiplex PCR; TCRdb stores just in-frame clones and leaves some out. The sample has around 100,000 clones, 50% to 75% seen once. The CDR3 runs 16 residues. V dropped 0 bases and J dropped 5; count of bases not matched to a gene: 6. Germline V gives CDR1 MNHNY, CDR2 SVGAGI (reference sequence). This clone was recorded only once. The receptor was isolated from a man in his thirties or forties in good health and CMV-seronegative. The sequenced material came from PBMCs. The rearrangement links TRBV6-6 to TRBJ2-7; TRBD2 agrees at 11 bases. This CDR3 reads CASSYSAGTSGHEQYF. The CDR3 DNA is TGTGCCAGCAGTTACTCGGCCGGGACTAGCGGTCACGAGCAGTACTTC.